The entry below describes one T cell receptor beta chain. The table lists this clone with a few counts. The clone's antigen remains unknown. The record has no base qualities; no much larger clone is one base away. This sample is part of a study of CD8+ T cells in alopecia areata (dated by TCRdb to between 2017 and 2018). Context from the whole study: Treated patients were enrolled in an open-label pilot trial of oral tofacitinib at 5 to 10 mg twice daily for moderate-to-severe alopecia areata. immunoSEQ multiplex PCR using 35 Vbeta forward primers and 13 Jbeta reverse primers was used to amplify TCRbeta CDR3 regions. Tofacitinib-treated patients had biopsies at baseline and at 4 and 24 weeks of treatment, with a later scalp biopsy in several patients. Tofacitinib was given for 6 to 18 months, followed by 6 months of follow-up off drug to assess delayed response and recurrence. On the human side, TCRbeta sequencing was run on scalp tissue and on sorted CD4+ and CD8+ peripheral blood T cells from healthy controls and from alopecia areata patients with either patchy or totalis/universalis disease. In treated patients, disease severity was measured using the SALT score, which gives the percentage of scalp surface area affected. The study used high-throughput TCRbeta sequencing to examine T cell clonal expansion in alopecia areata, in both the C3H/HeJ mouse model and human patients. RNA was obtained with the PAXgene miRNA kit for fixed scalp, the miRNeasy kit for PBMCs, and the RNeasy kit for mouse skin. Clonality in the scalp was compared among normal scalp (n=4), patchy alopecia areata scalp (n=8), and alopecia totalis/universalis scalp (n=8).

Paper-wide results and their limitations: Compared with mice, TCR sequences shared between patients were less clear, possibly partly because of HLA diversity across the patient population. Unlike mouse skin, where gammadelta T cells dominate, normal human skin contains resident alphabeta T cells that get sequenced too, which complicates analysis of the scalp TCR repertoire. Many expanded lesional clones persisted in scalp and blood during tofacitinib treatment, which may partly explain relapse after stopping treatment. Because the treated cohort was small and had just a single nonresponder, larger studies are needed to establish links between baseline CD8+ expansion and response. With tofacitinib, both scalp clonality and the number of expanded CD8+ clones among the top 100 scalp clones went down significantly. Compared with normal scalp, lesional scalp, particularly in alopecia totalis/universalis, had higher clonality and more expanded CD8+ clones, which suggests antigenic drive.

V loses 3 bases of germline sequence and J loses 4 bases, and the interval between the two ends is 4 bases. From its cysteine to its phenylalanine, the CDR3 spans 12 amino acids. Just CDR3 DNA is preserved here, 36 bases in frame from base 1. CDR1 is given as LNHDA and CDR2 as SQIVND, both from the germline V gene (reference sequence). Library creation used the immunoSEQ multiplex PCR assay. RNA was extracted from all samples and reverse transcribed into cDNA as template for TCR sequencing. First-strand cDNA was synthesized with SuperScript III using a 2:1 mix of oligo-dT and random hexamers. A synthetic immune receptor repertoire was used to assess amplification bias, and residual bias was removed computationally. Turning to the authors' computational methods: Raw reads were preprocessed to remove errors, and CDR3 was defined according to IMGT conventions as the region from the conserved cysteine to phenylalanine. Clonality was computed as 1 minus the Shannon entropy, with the entropy normalized by log2 of the number of productive unique TCRs. Whether scalp clones were CD4 or CD8 was inferred by matching scalp TCRbeta sequences against CD4 and CD8 repertoires sorted from blood. TCRdb took this table from immuneACCESS and kept in-frame rearrangements with V and J called. Such tables lack part of the clones; where checked against another copy, unresolved V genes explain under half of the gap, and the rest is unexplained. D and trimming were read from the DNA, whereas the V and J calls and clone size are those reported in that table. The sample table holds roughly 200,000 clones, of which roughly 44% were seen once. Together, the top ten hold approximately 2.9% of the sample.

The treatment or condition label, as the study defines it: oral pan-JAK inhibitor, 5-10 mg twice daily. Peripheral blood and lesional scalp punch biopsies were obtained from patients with alopecia areata. PBMCs were isolated by density centrifugation and stained for CD3, CD4 and CD8, and CD4+ and CD8+ T cells were sorted on a FACSAria. The V and J segments used are TRBV19 and TRBJ1-5, with the D gene uncertain. The sequence derives from a human donor with alopecia areata. Sequences were derived from CD4+ T cells sorted from blood, sampled around week 36, from a patient treated with tofacitinib. The CDR3 amino acid sequence is: CASSIGNQPQHF. The nucleotides are TGTGCCAGTAGTATCGGGAATCAGCCCCAGCATTTT.